The 24 T cell receptor beta chains below were found in one sample sequenced in a study of CD8+ T cells in alopecia areata. The treatment was: oral pan-JAK inhibitor, 5-10 mg twice daily. Extraction and reverse transcription of RNA yielded cDNA as the sequencing template. Sequencing used immunoSEQ multiplex PCR; TCRdb keeps in-frame clones, though not all of them. The table has under 350,000 clones, 55% to 70% seen once; the top ten hold roughly 1.8%. Sequencing was performed on CD4+ T cells sorted from blood, taken at week 24, from a patient treated with tofacitinib. The receptors come from a human donor with alopecia areata.

This clone was recorded at least ten times. The chain links TRBV28 to TRBJ2-3; D assignment may be TRBD1 or TRBD2 (5 bases each). V shed 2 bases and J shed 3 bases, with 9 bases lying between them. Germline CDR1 is MDHEN and CDR2 is SYDVKM. CDR3 length equals 14 residues. The CDR3 DNA reads as TGTGCCAGCAGTTTAACGGGGACGACAGATACGCAGTATTTT. Protein: CASSLTGTTDTQYF.

The rearrangement links TRBV27 to TRBJ1-6; D unclear. The CDR3 has 14 residues. Trimming took 4 bases from V and 8 from J, leaving 12 bases between them. From germline, CDR1 is MNHEY and CDR2 SMNVEV (reference sequence). The CDR3 here is CASSSQGNHSPLHF. The CDR3 DNA reads TGTGCCAGCAGTTCCCAAGGAAACCATTCACCCCTCCACTTT.

The chain combines TRBV11-2 with TRBJ2-4; maybe TRBD2 (5 bases). With 5 bases removed from V and 5 bases from J, the gap between germline ends came to 13 bases. The CDR3 is 14 amino acids. Germline loops: CDR1 SGHAT, CDR2 FQNNGV. CDR3 residues: CASSPRRTENIQYF. The CDR3 DNA follows: TGTGCCAGCAGCCCCCGGAGGACGGAAAACATTCAGTACTTC.

The V gene is TRBV30, the J gene TRBJ2-2, with 9 bases fitting TRBD1. Looked up from germline, CDR1 is GTSNPN and CDR2 is SVGIG (reference sequence). This CDR3 is built from 15 residues. Trimming at V came to 7 bases and at J to 5 bases, leaving 11 bases not matched to a gene. The CDR3 coding sequence is TGTGCCTCGACCCCGGACAGGGGAAATACCGGGGAGCTGTTTTTT. Its protein product is CASTPDRGNTGELFF.

This clone was recorded only once. The chain joins TRBV20-1 to TRBJ1-4; D not resolved. The V end lost 1 base, the J end lost 7 bases, and 4 bases lay between the germline ends. CDR3 length equals 11 residues. In germline, CDR1 is DFQATT, CDR2 SNEGSKA (reference sequence). CDR3 sequence: CSARGFEKLFF. Written as DNA, the CDR3 is TGCAGTGCTAGAGGCTTTGAAAAACTGTTTTTT.

This rearrangement joins TRBV25-1 to TRBJ2-2; D is tentatively TRBD1 or TRBD2 (6 bases each). This CDR3 is built from 15 residues. Trimming pared 3 bases from V and 11 bases from J, leaving 19 bases between. The V gene's germline CDR1 is MGHDK and CDR2 SYGVNS. The CDR3, as DNA: TGTGCCAGCAGTGAGGGGGGTCCCCGGGACACCGAGCTGTTTTTT. It is translated as CASSEGGPRDTELFF.

This clone was seen more than once but under ten times. The V call is TRBV5-1, the J call TRBJ1-2; no firm D call. The CDR3 sequence is 12 residues long. Germline V gene data show CDR1 as SGHRS and CDR2 as YFSETQ. Trimming shortened V by 1 base and J by 4 bases, and 5 bases separated the two germline ends. The DNA for the CDR3 is TGCGCCAGCAGCTTGAACGGCTATGGCTACACCTTC. Its translation is CASSLNGYGYTF.

This clone was counted only a few times. Compared with germline, one end of the junction differs, possibly owing to a read error. Other DNA sequences in the same sample also yield this CDR3. The chain joins TRBV4-3 to TRBJ1-2, with D tentatively TRBD1 (5 bases). The CDR3 is made up of 14 amino acids. Germline values: CDR1 LGHNA, CDR2 YSLEER. CDR3 in DNA: TGCGCCAGCAGCCAAGTAGGGACTAACTATGGTTACACCTTC. It codes for CASSQVGTNYGYTF.

This rearrangement joins TRBV7-2 to TRBJ1-1; D may be TRBD1 (6 bases). Germline assignment: CDR1 SGHTA and CDR2 FQGNSA. The V and J ends lost 2 bases and 0 bases respectively, with 13 bases between them. This CDR3 region has 16 residues. The CDR3 is CASSLFQGRMNTEAFF. DNA for the CDR3: TGTGCCAGCAGCTTATTCCAGGGGAGAATGAACACTGAAGCTTTCTTT.

V is TRBV10-3 and J is TRBJ2-3, with D unresolved. The CDR3 contains 12 residues. The V and J ends lost 7 bases and 0 bases respectively, with 5 bases between them. Germline V gene lookup returns CDR1 ENHRY and CDR2 SYGVKD. CDR3 coding DNA: TGTGCCATCAAAGGGAGCACAGATACGCAGTATTTT. It translates to CAIKGSTDTQYF.

V usage is TRBV11-2 and J usage is TRBJ1-5; the D is unclear. CDR3 length: 13 amino acids. Trimming cost V 5 bases and J 9 bases, with 14 bases left between them. Germline CDR1 is SGHAT and CDR2 is FQNNGV. The CDR3 nucleotides are TGTGCCAGCAGCCTGGACCTAACCCGGCCCCAGCATTTT. Translating gives CASSLDLTRPQHF.

V is TRBV4-3 and J is TRBJ2-7, with D unclear. The CDR3 runs to 16 residues. V lost 3 bases and J lost 0, with 15 bases in between. CDR1 LGHNA and CDR2 YSLEER come from the germline V gene. This CDR3 is CASSQDYRSSSYEQYF. The CDR3, as DNA: TGCGCCAGCAGCCAGGATTACAGATCGAGCTCCTACGAGCAGTACTTC.

This chain joins TRBV9 and TRBJ2-5; 10 nucleotides match TRBD2. The V gene end was trimmed by 2 bases and the J gene end by 2 bases; junction bases not matched to a gene: 6. Germline CDR1 is SGDLS and CDR2 is YYNGEE. This CDR3 has 16 amino acids. CDR3 sequence reads: CASSVGTSVYQETQYF. The CDR3 DNA follows: TGTGCCAGCAGCGTTGGGACTAGCGTCTATCAAGAGACCCAGTACTTC.

The V and J genes are TRBV29-1 and TRBJ2-7; TRBD1 might be the D (5 bases). CDR1 and CDR2 (germline): SQVTM, ANQGSEA. The CDR3 extends over 11 amino acids. V was cut by 5 bases and J by 1 base, with 6 bases left in between. The chain's CDR3 is CSVQGSYEQYF. The CDR3, as DNA: TGCAGCGTTCAGGGTTCCTACGAGCAGTACTTC.

The chain carries TRBV30 and TRBJ1-1; D is possibly TRBD1 (5 bases). With 4 bases removed from V and 1 base from J, the gap between germline ends came to 13 bases. CDR3 size: 14 residues. Germline V gene lookup returns CDR1 GTSNPN and CDR2 SVGIG (reference sequence). The CDR3 region has the DNA TGTGCCTGGATACCCCGAGGGGCGAACACTGAAGCTTTCTTT. The encoded protein is CAWIPRGANTEAFF.

The V gene is TRBV27, the J gene TRBJ2-7, with TRBD2 matching 12 bases. Germline V gene lookup returns CDR1 MNHEY and CDR2 SMNVEV (reference sequence). Losses at the gene ends were 7 bases for V and 12 bases for J; bases not matched to a gene: 10. The CDR3 runs 13 residues. This chain's CDR3 is CASTLLAGGFLYF. In DNA, the CDR3 is TGTGCCAGCACCCTCCTAGCGGGGGGGTTTCTGTACTTC.

V usage is TRBV11-3 and J usage is TRBJ2-2; D could derive from TRBD1 or TRBD2 (6 bases each). The CDR3 has 15 residues. Germline CDR1 reads SGHNT; CDR2 reads YENEEA. Trimming shortened V by 4 bases and J by 5 bases, and 14 bases separated the two germline ends. The CDR3: CASSSLLGGTGELFF. Here the CDR3 DNA reads TGTGCCAGCAGCTCCCTCCTAGGGGGGACCGGGGAGCTGTTTTTT.

The CDR3 protein is CAWSEGQASGEQFF. The CDR3 DNA reads TGTGCCTGGAGCGAGGGACAGGCGTCTGGTGAGCAGTTCTTC. J is TRBJ2-1 and V is TRBV30, with TRBD1 matching 8 bases. The CDR3 is made up of 14 amino acids. The V segment lost 3 bases and the J segment 9 bases; nucleotides outside the gene matches: 10. Germline V CDR1 and CDR2: GTSNPN, SVGIG (reference sequence).

This chain joins TRBV6-5 and TRBJ2-1; 7 nucleotides align to TRBD2. The length of the CDR3 is 14 residues. The germline CDR1 and CDR2 sequences are MNHEY and SVGAGI. The junction had 5 bases not matched to a gene; V was cut back by 4 bases and J by 5 bases. In nucleotides, the CDR3 is TGTGCCAGCAGTTGGGGAGGGATGGACAATGAGCAGTTCTTC. Translation: CASSWGGMDNEQFF.

The rearrangement links TRBV29-1 to TRBJ2-5; a possible D gene is TRBD1 (7 bases). Trimming stripped 3 bases from V and 4 bases from J, with 18 bases between. CDR1 is SQVTM and CDR2 is ANQGSEA in the germline V gene. There are 15 residues in the CDR3. The CDR3 DNA sequence: TGCAGCGTTGACCGGAGGGGGCATGGTGGAGAGACCCAGTACTTC. As protein: CSVDRRGHGGETQYF.

This chain uses TRBV14 with TRBJ1-2; perhaps TRBD1 as D (6 bases). Germline CDR1 and CDR2: SGHDN and FVKESK. V dropped 1 base and J dropped 6 bases, with 21 bases sitting between them. This CDR3 comprises 17 residues. CDR3 in amino acids: CASSQVFGGDNTNGYTF. CDR3 bases: TGTGCCAGCAGCCAAGTCTTTGGTGGGGACAATACCAATGGCTACACCTTC.

This clone was seen only a few times. The chain joins TRBV7-3 to TRBJ2-5, with D tentatively TRBD1 (5 bases). The CDR3 sequence is 12 residues long. Trimming shortened V by 5 bases and J by 5 bases, and 9 bases separated the two germline ends. Germline CDR1 SGHTA, CDR2 FQGTGA. This CDR3 reads CASSVPGETQYF. For the CDR3, the DNA is TGTGCCAGCAGCGTTCCAGGGGAGACCCAGTACTTC.

The V call is TRBV30, the J call TRBJ1-1, with D tentatively TRBD1 (5 bases). Trimming took 0 bases from V and 0 from J, leaving 11 bases between them. Looked up from germline, CDR1 is GTSNPN and CDR2 is SVGIG (reference sequence). The CDR3 has 15 residues. The CDR3 sequence is CAWSVLDKLNTEAFF. The CDR3 bases are TGTGCCTGGAGTGTACTGGACAAATTGAACACTGAAGCTTTCTTT.

V and J are TRBV2 and TRBJ2-5; D is perhaps TRBD2 (6 bases). Germline CDR1 SNHLY, CDR2 FYNNEI. The CDR3 is 11 residues long. The ends were cut back, 9 bases at V and 2 bases at J, with 7 bases in the middle. The chain's CDR3 is CASGLQETQYF. The CDR3 coding sequence is TGTGCCAGTGGACTACAAGAGACCCAGTACTTC. Complete variable domain (other parts from reference TRBV2 and TRBJ2-5): EPEVTQTPSHQVTQMGQEVILRCVPISNHLYFYWYRQILGQKVEFLVSFYNNEISEKSEIFDDQFSVERPDGSNFTLKIRSTKLEDSAMYFCASGLQETQYFGPGTRLLVL.